The 20 T cell receptor beta chains below come from one sample, sequenced in a study of T cell repertoires in cytomegalovirus infection. TCRdb re-analysed the reads in MiXCR, keeping a single row per CDR3 protein. Of 750,000 to 950,000 distinct CDR3 sequences detected, about 29% appear once; the ten largest clones hold about an eighth. The antigens these receptors bind are not known. The sequenced sample was cultured CD8+ T cells from PBMCs, obtained from culture after CMV antigen stimulation. All receptors derive from a human donor in good health (CMV status not recorded). Some clones in this sample may be carry-over from other donors' samples.

This clonotype occurred a few times. This CDR3 reads CASSFRVERGPQETQYF. DNA for the CDR3: TGTGCCAGCAGTTTCCGGGTCGAGCGGGGGCCCCAAGAGACCCAGTACTTC. V is TRBV12-3 or TRBV12-4 and J is TRBJ2-5; TRBD2 matches at 8 bases. CDR3 length: 17 amino acids. V dropped 3 bases and J dropped 1; count of bases not matched to a gene: 10.

The V gene is TRBV13, the J gene TRBJ2-5; maybe TRBD2 (5 bases). Trimming pared 5 bases from V and 5 bases from J, leaving 12 bases between. The CDR3 loop spans 13 amino acids. Germline V CDR1 and CDR2: PRHDT, FYEKMQ (reference sequence). CDR3 nucleotide sequence: TGTGCCAGCAGCCGACGGGGTTGGGAGACCCAGTACTTC. Its protein product is CASSRRGWETQYF.

This clonotype was recorded at least ten times. The CDR3 reads CASSDSTGSLDSPSGSGNTIYF. In nucleotides, the CDR3 is TGTGCCAGCAGTGACTCAACTGGTTCGCTTGACAGTCCGTCGGGCTCTGGAAACACCATATATTTT. The chain is built from TRBV6-4 and TRBJ1-3; weak D call: TRBD1 (5 bases). Germline V CDR1 and CDR2: MRHNA, SNTAGT. This CDR3 comprises 22 residues. The V end was cut by 0 bases, the J end by 0 bases, with 27 bases between.

This clonotype has more than one count but fewer than ten. The chain carries TRBV7-8 and TRBJ2-7; no definite D call. CDR1 and CDR2 from the germline V gene are SGHVS and FQNEAQ. The CDR3 consists of 13 residues. With 5 bases removed from V and 3 bases from J, the gap between germline ends came to 11 bases. The CDR3 loop reads CASSPQSIYEQYV. CDR3 bases: TGTGCCAGCAGCCCACAATCGATCTACGAGCAGTACGTC.

CDR3 loop: CSARDRLGIVGTGELFF. The CDR3 DNA follows: TGCAGTGCTAGAGATCGCTTGGGGATTGTGGGCACCGGGGAGCTGTTTTTT. The chain links TRBV20-1 to TRBJ2-2; D not resolved. Germline V gene data show CDR1 as DFQATT and CDR2 as SNEGSKA (reference sequence). The CDR3 is 17 residues long. V was shortened by 0 bases and J by 4 bases, with 18 bases between the two germline ends.

This clonotype was picked up many times. The chain couples TRBV10-3 to TRBJ1-2; the D gene is possibly TRBD1 (5 bases). V lost 8 bases, J lost 8 bases, and 15 bases lay in between. The CDR3 covers 12 residues. In germline, CDR1 is ENHRY, CDR2 SYGVKD. For the CDR3, the DNA is TGTGCCATCTTCACTCACGAGGGGGGCTACACCTTC. Translating gives CAIFTHEGGYTF.

This clonotype was found many times. V usage is TRBV12-3 or TRBV12-4 and J usage is TRBJ2-7; TRBD2 aligns across 8 bases. The CDR3 sequence is 15 residues long. The V and J ends lost 4 bases and 2 bases, in that order; junction bases with no gene match: 7. The CDR3 loop is CASSSTGGRAYEQYF. CDR3 bases: TGTGCCAGCAGTTCCACGGGAGGGCGGGCCTACGAGCAGTACTTC.

The V call is TRBV29-1, the J call TRBJ2-2, with TRBD1 identical over 8 bases. The ends lost 7 bases at V and 8 bases at J; junction bases unmatched: 6. Per the germline V gene, CDR1 is SQVTM and CDR2 is ANQGSEA. The CDR3 runs 12 residues. CDR3 DNA sequence: TGCAGCGCTCGGACAGGGCAGGGGGAGCTGTTTTTT. Translation: CSARTGQGELFF.

The chain combines TRBV2 with TRBJ1-1; 7 bases agree with TRBD1. The CDR3 runs to 15 residues. Germline CDR1 reads SNHLY; CDR2 reads FYNNEI. V was clipped by 2 bases and J by 1 base; unmatched bases: 4. The DNA of the CDR3 is TGTGCCAGCAGTGAATGGACAGGTTCGAACACTGAAGCTTTCTTT. Protein product: CASSEWTGSNTEAFF.

The J gene is TRBJ2-1, the V gene TRBV12-3 or TRBV12-4; 10 nucleotides line up with TRBD2. V lost 6 bases to trimming and J lost 5 bases; unmatched junction nucleotides: 4. The length of the CDR3 is 14 residues. DNA for the CDR3: TGTGCCAGCAGGCCTAGCGGGGGTGACAATGAGCAGTTCTTC. The encoded protein is CASRPSGGDNEQFF.

The chain joins TRBV19 to TRBJ1-2; possible D gene TRBD1, 6 bases. CDR1 is LNHDA, CDR2 SQIVND, per germline (reference sequence). The CDR3 extends over 16 amino acids. Trimming shortened V by 6 bases and J by 4 bases, and 21 bases separated the two germline ends. CDR3 region: CASRGAAEGGSYGYTF. CDR3 in DNA: TGTGCCAGTAGAGGGGCAGCAGAAGGGGGGTCCTATGGCTACACCTTC.

The genes are TRBV19 and TRBJ2-1; tentative D call: TRBD1 (6 bases). The V gene lost 1 base and the J gene lost 8 bases, with 9 bases spanning the gap. This CDR3 is 13 amino acids long. Germline CDR1 and CDR2: LNHDA and SQIVND (reference sequence). CDR3 loop: CASSIVSGDEQFF. CDR3 coding DNA: TGTGCCAGTAGTATAGTGTCAGGGGATGAGCAGTTCTTC. Full variable domain (remainder filled in from reference TRBV19 and TRBJ2-1): DGGITQSPKYLFRKEGQNVTLSCEQNLNHDAMYWYRQDPGQGLRLIYYSQIVNDFQKGDIAEGYSVSREKKESFPLTVTSAQKNPTAFYLCASSIVSGDEQFFGPGTRLTVL.

A note on this clonotype: A much larger clone is a single base away; this may be a read error. Here the CDR3 omits its conserved ending phenylalanine or tryptophan, so a read error is the likely source. The rearrangement links TRBV7-6 to TRBJ2-7; D not resolved. CDR3 length: 17 amino acids. Looked up from germline, CDR1 is SGHVS and CDR2 is FNYEAQ. V gave up 5 bases and J gave up 0 bases, with 20 bases separating them. The CDR3: CASSHSLGPELSYEQYS. CDR3 DNA sequence: TGTGCCAGCAGCCACAGTCTGGGTCCCGAACTCTCCTACGAGCAGTACTCC.

This sequence joins TRBV12-3 or TRBV12-4 and TRBJ2-5, with 8 bases aligning to TRBD2. J was trimmed by 5 bases and V by 6 bases; bases with no gene match: 14. The CDR3 is 16 amino acids. The CDR3 loop reads CASSPIPGLAGETQYF. CDR3 nucleotide sequence: TGTGCCAGCAGCCCGATACCCGGACTAGCTGGGGAGACCCAGTACTTC.

The rearrangement joins TRBV7-9 to TRBJ2-7; no clear D. V dropped 5 bases and J dropped 1 base, with 9 bases sitting between them. The CDR3 extends over 13 amino acids. The germline V gene has CDR1 SEHNR and CDR2 FQNEAQ (reference sequence). The CDR3 sequence is CASSTAQSYEQYV. Written as DNA, the CDR3 is TGTGCCAGCAGCACAGCACAGTCCTACGAGCAGTACGTC.

In its sample, this clonotype was seen many times. The DNA for the CDR3 is TGTGCCAGCAGCTTCCCGAGACAGGGTCTCATAGCCCAGTACTTC. Its protein product is CASSFPRQGLIAQYF. V is TRBV7-2 and J is TRBJ2-5, with 7 nucleotides matching TRBD1. Germline lookup yields CDR1 SGHTA and CDR2 FQGNSA. The length of the CDR3 is 15 residues. Trimming at V came to 3 bases and at J to 9 bases, leaving 13 bases not matched to a gene.

This clonotype was recorded at least ten times. This chain links TRBV7-2 with TRBJ2-2, with D perhaps matching TRBD1 (5 bases). With 7 bases removed from V and 6 bases from J, the gap between germline ends came to 18 bases. Germline V gene data show CDR1 as SGHTA and CDR2 as FQGNSA. This CDR3 has 15 amino acids. The CDR3 region is CASTSFMTVAGELFF. CDR3 nucleotides: TGTGCCAGCACCTCATTCATGACAGTTGCCGGGGAGCTGTTTTTT. Complete variable domain (other parts from reference TRBV7-2 and TRBJ2-2): GAGVSQSPSNKVTEKGKDVELRCDPISGHTALYWYRQSLGQGLEFLIYFQGNSAPDKSGLPSDRFSAERTGGSVSTLTIQRTQQEDSAVYLCASTSFMTVAGELFFGEGSRLTVL.

This clonotype was counted between two and nine times. This chain uses TRBV28 with TRBJ1-2; tentative D call: TRBD1 (6 bases). Trimming took off 8 bases at V and 8 bases at J, with 15 bases between the two ends. This CDR3 region has 12 residues. Germline-derived CDR1 and CDR2 are MDHEN and SYDVKM. The CDR3 loop is CASERWGLGYTF. The CDR3, as DNA: TGTGCCAGCGAGAGATGGGGGCTCGGCTACACCTTC.

This rearrangement joins TRBV4-1 to TRBJ1-1; tentatively, D is TRBD1 (5 bases). V gave up 1 base and J gave up 4 bases, with 16 bases separating them. The CDR3 extends over 16 amino acids. Germline CDR1 MGHRA, CDR2 YSYEKL. The CDR3, as DNA: TGCGCCAGCAGCCAAGGTCGGGGCGTTAAGATCACTGAAGCTTTCTTT. This translates into CASSQGRGVKITEAFF.

This clonotype has only a few counts. The rearrangement joins TRBV19 to TRBJ1-1; weak D call: TRBD1 (5 bases). This CDR3 is 14 amino acids long. Between the trimmed V and J ends, which lost 8 bases and 5 bases, there was a span of 18 bases. Germline V gene data show CDR1 as LNHDA and CDR2 as SQIVND (reference sequence). The CDR3 DNA reads TGTGCCAGTTGGATGGGACGTACCGGGACTGAAGCTTTCTTT. It yields the protein CASWMGRTGTEAFF.